The 27 T cell receptor beta chains below all came from one sample that was sequenced in a study of CD8 T cells in ankylosing spondylitis. One entry per CDR3 protein, called by TCRdb with MiXCR from the 5' RACE reads. The table lists about 300,000 distinct CDR3 sequences, around 21% of them singletons. Sequencing input: blood, either unsorted or a sorted T cell fraction (not recorded which). Source of these receptors: a female donor with ankylosing spondylitis or in good health (not recorded which).

The chain joins TRBV10-3 to TRBJ2-3; 11 positions match TRBD2. CDR3 size: 16 residues. Germline trimming cut 3 bases from V and 2 bases from J; bases unmatched to any gene: 4. Germline V gene sequence: CDR1 ENHRY, CDR2 SYGVKD. This CDR3 is CAISDTTSGNTDTQYF. The CDR3 region has the DNA TGTGCCATCAGTGACACGACTAGCGGGAACACAGATACGCAGTATTTT.

V is TRBV9 and J is TRBJ2-2, with 7 bases identical to TRBD2. The germline CDR1 and CDR2 sequences are SGDLS and YYNGEE. V was clipped by 0 bases and J by 6 bases; unmatched bases: 8. The CDR3 totals 16 residues. CDR3 protein: CASSVDGGRSSGELFF. The DNA of the CDR3 is TGTGCCAGCAGCGTAGATGGCGGGAGATCCTCCGGGGAGCTGTTTTTT.

This clonotype was found a few times. The chain combines TRBV27 with TRBJ2-1, with 10 positions matching TRBD1. The CDR3 spans 21 residues. Trimming cost V 4 bases and J 1 base; bases outside gene matches: 19. CDR1 MNHEY and CDR2 SMNVEV come from the germline V gene (reference sequence). The CDR3 is CASSYRDRGVQEGISYNEQFF. For the CDR3, the DNA is TGTGCCAGCAGTTATCGGGACAGGGGAGTCCAGGAGGGAATTTCCTACAATGAGCAGTTCTTC.

There are a few counts of this clonotype. The chain joins TRBV24-1 to TRBJ2-1, with D hard to call. The CDR3 spans 11 residues. Germline CDR1 is KGHDR and CDR2 is SFDVKD. The ends were cut back, 6 bases at V and 5 bases at J, with 4 bases in the middle. DNA of the CDR3: TGTGCCACCAGTAATCACAATGAGCAGTTCTTC. Translated: CATSNHNEQFF.

The CDR3 DNA is TGTGCCAGCAGCGAAACAGGGGAGGGACAGCCCCAGCATTTT. It is translated as CASSETGEGQPQHF. V is TRBV6-1 and J is TRBJ1-5, with TRBD1 matching 7 bases. Germline V gene sequence: CDR1 MNHNS, CDR2 SASEGT. This CDR3 has 14 residues. Trimming at V came to 6 bases and at J to 7 bases, leaving 9 bases not matched to a gene.

The chain carries TRBV20-1 and TRBJ2-7; unclear D gene. Trimming took 3 bases from V and 2 from J, leaving 17 bases between them. The CDR3 loop spans 15 amino acids. CDR1 and CDR2 from the germline V gene are DFQATT and SNEGSKA (reference sequence). The CDR3 sequence: CSASKRHKSPYEQYF. The DNA for the CDR3 is TGCAGTGCTAGCAAACGACATAAGAGCCCCTACGAGCAGTACTTC.

The gene calls are TRBV7-2 and TRBJ2-1, with D possibly TRBD1 on 5 matching bases. CDR3 size: 15 residues. CDR1 and CDR2 from the germline V gene are SGHTA and FQGNSA. V lost 6 bases and J lost 6, with 18 bases in between. CDR3 nucleotide sequence: TGTGCCAGCAGATTGGGGCTTCTTTTGTCCAATGAGCAGTTCTTC. Protein product: CASRLGLLLSNEQFF.

The chain employs TRBV5-1 and TRBJ2-7, with D perhaps TRBD1 or TRBD2 (5 bases each). Germline CDR1 SGHRS, CDR2 YFSETQ. Trimming took 0 bases from V and 2 from J, leaving 9 bases between them. The CDR3 sequence is 14 residues long. Here the CDR3 reads CASSLVGDPYEQYF. DNA for the CDR3: TGCGCCAGCAGCTTGGTGGGGGACCCCTACGAGCAGTACTTC.

The rearrangement links TRBV15 to TRBJ2-3; 7 bases agree with TRBD2. Unmatched junction bases numbered 14, after V lost 8 bases and J lost 3 bases. CDR1 LNHNV and CDR2 YYDKDF come from the germline V gene (reference sequence). This CDR3 region has 16 residues. CDR3: CATSTGGGSGTDTQYF. The CDR3 nucleotides are TGTGCCACCTCAACGGGCGGCGGGAGTGGGACAGATACGCAGTATTTT.

V and J are TRBV6-5 and TRBJ2-7, with 11 bases identical to TRBD2. V gave up 3 bases and J gave up 2 bases; unmatched junction bases: 9. CDR1 and CDR2 from the germline V gene are MNHEY and SVGAGI. The CDR3 sequence is 17 residues long. The CDR3 loop is CASSYKRLAGKTYEQYF. The CDR3, as DNA: TGTGCCAGCAGTTATAAGAGACTAGCGGGAAAAACCTACGAGCAGTACTTC.

Many counts were recorded for this clonotype. This chain joins TRBV20-1 and TRBJ2-3; tentatively, D is TRBD1 or TRBD2 (5 bases each). Trimming left V 5 bases short and J 6 bases short, with 15 bases between. There are 13 residues in the CDR3. CDR1 and CDR2 from the germline V gene are DFQATT and SNEGSKA (reference sequence). CDR3 in amino acids: CSAGANGADTQYF. CDR3 DNA: TGCAGTGCTGGCGCCAACGGGGCGGATACGCAGTATTTT.

A few counts support this clonotype. The chain combines TRBV15 with TRBJ2-1, with a weak D call TRBD1 (7 bases). The germline gives CDR1 LNHNV, CDR2 YYDKDF (reference sequence). The V end was cut by 3 bases, the J end by 9 bases, with 18 bases between. The CDR3 spans 15 residues. CDR3 region: CATSSQGGSRVEQFF. In nucleotides, the CDR3 is TGTGCCACCAGCAGCCAGGGGGGTTCGAGGGTTGAGCAGTTCTTC. The whole variable domain, filled in from reference TRBV15 and TRBJ2-1, reads DAMVIQNPRYQVTQFGKPVTLSCSQTLNHNVMYWYQQKSSQAPKLLFHYYDKDFNNEADTPDNFQSRRPNTSFCFLDIRSPGLGDTAMYLCATSSQGGSRVEQFFGPGTRLTVL.

V gene TRBV20-1 combines with J gene TRBJ2-1; 8 nucleotides match TRBD2. The germline CDR1 and CDR2 sequences are DFQATT and SNEGSKA (reference sequence). The V gene end was trimmed by 3 bases and the J gene end by 7 bases; junction bases not matched to a gene: 8. The CDR3 runs to 14 residues. CDR3 sequence: CSASSSGSNNEQFF. The CDR3 DNA sequence: TGCAGTGCTAGTTCCAGCGGGAGTAATAATGAGCAGTTCTTC.

The chain recombines TRBV6-4 with TRBJ2-3, with TRBD1 matching over 10 bases. V shed 4 bases, J shed 4 bases, and the junction held 5 bases outside the gene matches. CDR1 is MRHNA and CDR2 is SNTAGT in the germline V gene. This CDR3 has 15 amino acids. The DNA of the CDR3 is TGTGCCAGCAGTGTTGGGACAGGGGAGTCAGATACGCAGTATTTT. Protein: CASSVGTGESDTQYF.

This clonotype was counted between two and nine times. The chain links TRBV18 to TRBJ2-5; weak D call: TRBD1 (5 bases). Germline assignment: CDR1 KGHSH and CDR2 LQKENI. CDR3 length equals 15 residues. Trimming pared 2 bases from V and 4 bases from J, leaving 14 bases between. The CDR3 DNA sequence: TGTGCCAGCTCACCATTAAGGGGCGATGCAGAGACCCAGTACTTC. This encodes CASSPLRGDAETQYF.

This chain uses TRBV28 with TRBJ2-7, with TRBD1 identical over 7 bases. This CDR3 has 15 amino acids. V shed 6 bases and J 3 bases; nucleotides not matched to a gene: 11. Germline values: CDR1 MDHEN, CDR2 SYDVKM. CDR3 region: CASRPQGQSNYEQYF. In DNA form, the CDR3 reads TGTGCCAGCAGGCCCCAGGGACAGTCTAACTACGAGCAGTACTTC.

This clonotype was detected ten times or more. CDR3 coding DNA: TGCAGTGCTGGGACAGGGAGGGGAGAGACCCAGTACTTC. It encodes CSAGTGRGETQYF. The chain joins TRBV20-1 to TRBJ2-5, with 9 nucleotides matching TRBD1. The length of the CDR3 is 13 residues. V lost 5 bases and J lost 4; bases outside the gene matches: 5. The germline V gene encodes CDR1 DFQATT and CDR2 SNEGSKA (reference sequence).

The table lists this clonotype with a few counts. The V gene is TRBV7-8, the J gene TRBJ2-1; D is uncertain. The CDR3 is 14 amino acids. V lost 3 bases, J lost 6 bases, and 12 bases lay in between. CDR1 and CDR2 (germline): SGHVS, FQNEAQ. This CDR3 is CASSFDPRVNEQFF. For the CDR3, the DNA is TGTGCCAGCAGCTTCGACCCTCGGGTCAATGAGCAGTTCTTC.

As to this clonotype: This may arise from a read error, as a much more abundant clone is one base away. The CDR3 does not close with the conserved phenylalanine or tryptophan, likely indicating a read error. This chain connects TRBV7-2 to TRBJ2-1; TRBD2 aligns across 7 bases. CDR1 is SGHTA, CDR2 FQGNSA, per germline. J gave up 10 bases and V 3 bases, and 9 bases lay outside the gene matches. CDR3 length equals 14 residues. CDR3 sequence reads: CASSFSQAGPEQFL. CDR3 DNA sequence: TGTGCCAGCAGCTTCAGCCAAGCGGGACCCGAGCAGTTCCTC.

The V and J genes are TRBV4-2 and TRBJ2-1, with 11 bases matching TRBD2. CDR3 size: 15 residues. V dropped 4 bases and J dropped 9; count of bases not matched to a gene: 8. Germline-derived CDR1 and CDR2 are LGHNA and YNFKEQ. CDR3 DNA: TGTGCCAGCAGCCTACTAGCGGGAGAAGGCAGTGAGCAGTTCTTC. Translated: CASSLLAGEGSEQFF.

A few counts support this clonotype. The chain employs TRBV30 and TRBJ2-3; TRBD2 matches at 7 bases. The germline CDR1 and CDR2 sequences are GTSNPN and SVGIG (reference sequence). Germline trimming cut 0 bases from V and 2 bases from J; bases unmatched to any gene: 11. This CDR3 has 17 amino acids. CDR3 DNA sequence: TGTGCCTGGAGTGTTGGGGTCGGGACTAAGTCCACAGATACGCAGTATTTT. Its translation: CAWSVGVGTKSTDTQYF.

A few counts support this clonotype. V usage is TRBV30 and J usage is TRBJ2-1; 7 nucleotides line up with TRBD2. J was trimmed by 4 bases and V by 3 bases; bases with no gene match: 6. Looked up from germline, CDR1 is GTSNPN and CDR2 is SVGIG (reference sequence). The CDR3 covers 14 residues. The CDR3 here is CAWRGTMRYNEQFF. CDR3 bases: TGTGCCTGGAGGGGGACTATGAGGTACAATGAGCAGTTCTTC.

This clonotype was counted ten times or more. The V and J genes are TRBV6-1 and TRBJ1-1, with D maybe TRBD1 (5 bases). This CDR3 comprises 14 residues. Trimming left V 5 bases short and J 1 base short, with 11 bases between. CDR1 and CDR2 from the germline V gene are MNHNS and SASEGT. CDR3 amino acids: CASSPRRGNTEAFF. In DNA form, the CDR3 reads TGTGCCAGCAGTCCCCGGAGGGGGAACACTGAAGCTTTCTTT.

The chain carries TRBV28 and TRBJ2-1; 12 nucleotides align to TRBD2. From germline, CDR1 is MDHEN and CDR2 SYDVKM. With 6 bases clipped from V and 4 bases from J, the junction kept 10 bases outside the gene matches. The CDR3 has 17 amino acids. This CDR3 is CASSPQRGLAGYNEQFF. CDR3 DNA: TGTGCCAGCAGCCCCCAACGGGGACTAGCGGGTTACAATGAGCAGTTCTTC.

A few counts support this clonotype. The chain combines TRBV5-6 with TRBJ2-4; 8 nucleotides agree with TRBD1. This CDR3 has 16 residues. The junction had 4 bases not matched to a gene; V was cut back by 2 bases and J by 0 bases. The germline gives CDR1 SGHDT, CDR2 YYEEEE. CDR3 sequence reads: CASSFRTGLAKNIQYF. CDR3 coding DNA: TGTGCCAGCAGCTTCCGGACAGGGCTAGCCAAAAACATTCAGTACTTC.

This clonotype was observed a handful of times. The V gene is TRBV20-1, the J gene TRBJ2-1; 13 nucleotides agree with TRBD2. The trim removed 5 bases at V and 12 bases at J, leaving 13 bases unmatched. The CDR3 sequence is 15 residues long. Germline CDR1 reads DFQATT; CDR2 reads SNEGSKA (reference sequence). CDR3 loop: CSARGGTSGNGGQFF. For the CDR3, the DNA is TGCAGTGCTCGTGGAGGGACTAGCGGGAATGGGGGGCAGTTCTTC.

This clonotype was counted a few times. The J gene is TRBJ2-2, the V gene TRBV5-1; D is unresolved. The CDR3 runs to 15 residues. Germline loops: CDR1 SGHRS, CDR2 YFSETQ. The V gene lost 1 base and the J gene lost 6 bases, with 13 bases spanning the gap. The chain's CDR3 is CASSLNSAPAGELFF. The CDR3 region has the DNA TGCGCCAGCAGCTTGAACTCTGCTCCCGCCGGGGAGCTGTTTTTT.